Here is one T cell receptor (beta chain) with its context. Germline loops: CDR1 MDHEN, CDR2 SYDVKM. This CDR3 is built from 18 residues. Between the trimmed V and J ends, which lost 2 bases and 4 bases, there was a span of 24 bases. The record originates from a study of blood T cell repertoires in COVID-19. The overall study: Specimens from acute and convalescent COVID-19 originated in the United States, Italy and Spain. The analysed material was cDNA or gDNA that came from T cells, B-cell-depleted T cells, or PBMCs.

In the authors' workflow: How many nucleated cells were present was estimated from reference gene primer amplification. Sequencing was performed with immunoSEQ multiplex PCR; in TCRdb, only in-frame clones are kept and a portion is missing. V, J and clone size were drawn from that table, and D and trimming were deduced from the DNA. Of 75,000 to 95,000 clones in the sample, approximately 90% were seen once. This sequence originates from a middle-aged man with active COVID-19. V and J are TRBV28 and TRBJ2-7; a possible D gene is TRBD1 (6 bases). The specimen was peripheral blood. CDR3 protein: CASSLAPGLGAVEYEQYF. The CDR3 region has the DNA TGTGCCAGCAGTTTAGCCCCAGGTCTGGGGGCCGTAGAGTACGAGCAGTACTTC.